This entry lists 21 T cell receptor beta chains sequenced from one sample in a study of T cells in Graves' hyperthyroidism and ophthalmopathy. RNA transcripts yielded amplified TCR beta CDR3 regions. The primer set for the first-round RT-PCR of the TCR CDR3 was HTBI. TCRdb analysed the multiplex PCR reads with MiXCR anew, one entry per CDR3 protein. Of roughly 200,000 distinct CDR3 sequences listed, less than 20% are singletons. The material sequenced was blood. The source is a woman aged 50 to 60 with Graves' hyperthyroidism.

The chain couples TRBV7-2 to TRBJ1-6, with a possible D match to TRBD1 (5 bases). The germline CDR1 and CDR2 sequences are SGHTA and FQGNSA. The V gene lost 1 base and the J gene lost 2 bases, with 6 bases spanning the gap. The CDR3 is 15 residues long. CDR3 in DNA: TGTGCCAGCAGCTTAGGGACAACCTATAATTCACCCCTCCACTTT. Translation: CASSLGTTYNSPLHF.

Ten or more counts support this clonotype. CDR3 in amino acids: CASSLEVGVANEQFF. CDR3 nucleotides: TGTGCCAGCAGTTTAGAGGTAGGGGTGGCCAATGAGCAGTTCTTC. V is TRBV27 and J is TRBJ2-1; perhaps TRBD1 as D (5 bases). The CDR3 covers 15 residues. Trimming shortened V by 2 bases and J by 6 bases, and 14 bases separated the two germline ends. The germline V gene has CDR1 MNHEY and CDR2 SMNVEV (reference sequence).

The gene calls are TRBV24-1 and TRBJ1-5; unclear D gene. V lost 4 bases to trimming and J lost 5 bases, with 11 bases between them. Per the germline V gene, CDR1 is KGHDR and CDR2 is SFDVKD. This CDR3 contains 14 residues. CDR3 coding DNA: TGTGCCACCAGTGACCTGAATGGTTATCAGCCCCAGCATTTT. Amino acid sequence: CATSDLNGYQPQHF.

The rearrangement uses TRBV30 and TRBJ2-7; TRBD1 matches 7 bases. The germline gives CDR1 GTSNPN, CDR2 SVGIG (reference sequence). Trimming removed 2 bases from V and 0 bases from J; junction bases left unmatched: 16. This CDR3 comprises 18 residues. The CDR3 is CAWSPSHKYRDSSYEQYF. DNA of the CDR3: TGTGCCTGGAGTCCCTCCCATAAATACAGGGACAGCTCCTACGAGCAGTACTTC.

This clonotype was counted many times. This sequence joins TRBV11-2 and TRBJ2-7; 8 bases line up with TRBD1. Trimming cost V 2 bases and J 5 bases; bases outside gene matches: 5. Looked up from germline, CDR1 is SGHAT and CDR2 is FQNNGV. The CDR3 extends over 14 amino acids. CDR3 sequence reads: CASSLMDRVNEQYF. The CDR3 DNA is TGTGCCAGCAGCTTAATGGACAGGGTGAACGAGCAGTACTTC.

This clonotype has at least ten counts. This chain links TRBV24-1 with TRBJ2-2, with D unresolved. CDR3 length equals 12 residues. Germline values: CDR1 KGHDR, CDR2 SFDVKD. V gave up 4 bases and J gave up 2 bases, with 1 base separating them. The CDR3 sequence is CATSENTGELFF. The CDR3 DNA is TGTGCCACCAGTGAAAACACCGGGGAGCTGTTTTTT.

This clonotype was detected many times. An end of the junction differs from the germline gene, which may be a read error. This rearrangement joins TRBV7-7 to TRBJ2-5; TRBD2 agrees at 10 bases. Germline CDR1 SSHAT, CDR2 FNYEAQ (reference sequence). There are 16 residues in the CDR3. CDR3 region: CASSLRSGRFQETQYF. CDR3 sequence (DNA): TGTGCTAGCAGCTTACGTAGCGGGAGGTTCCAAGAGACCCAGTACTTC.

This clonotype was observed at least ten times. V usage is TRBV7-3 and J usage is TRBJ2-1; possible D gene TRBD1, 5 bases. Trimming removed 5 bases at V and 4 bases at J, with 9 bases between. The CDR3 extends over 13 amino acids. The germline gives CDR1 SGHTA, CDR2 FQGTGA. CDR3 sequence: CASSQDRYNEQFF. For the CDR3, the DNA is TGTGCCAGCAGCCAAGACAGATACAATGAGCAGTTCTTC.

On this clonotype itself: Possible read error: a much larger clone is one base away. This sequence joins TRBV7-3 and TRBJ2-3; 10 bases align to TRBD2. The CDR3 sequence is 14 residues long. The germline gives CDR1 SGHTA, CDR2 FQGTGA. The trim removed 5 bases at V and 5 bases at J, leaving 4 bases unmatched. CDR3 protein: CASSQASGRDTQYF. The DNA of the CDR3 is TGTGCCAGCAGCCAGGCTAGCGGGAGAGATACGCAGTATTTT. The whole variable domain, remainder taken from reference TRBV7-3 and TRBJ2-3, is GAGVSQTPSNKVTEKGKYVELRCDPISGHTALYWYRQSLGQGPEFLIYFQGTGAADDSGLPNDRFFAVRPEGSVSTLKIQRTERGDSAVYLCASSQASGRDTQYFGPGTRLTVL.

The table lists this clonotype with many counts. The gene calls are TRBV2 and TRBJ2-3, with 9 positions matching TRBD2. The germline CDR1 and CDR2 sequences are SNHLY and FYNNEI. Germline trimming cut 4 bases from V and 2 bases from J; bases unmatched to any gene: 10. The CDR3 is made up of 17 amino acids. As DNA, the CDR3 is TGTGCCAGCAGTGTTCGGAGTAGCGGGAGTCTCACAGATACGCAGTATTTT. As protein: CASSVRSSGSLTDTQYF.

This clonotype was seen ten or more times. The rearrangement links TRBV12-3 or TRBV12-4 to TRBJ2-3; maybe TRBD2 (6 bases). Trimming removed 3 bases from V and 3 bases from J, with 13 bases in between. The CDR3 length is 15 residues. CDR3 residues: CASSLDHGGTDTQYF. The CDR3 bases are TGTGCCAGCAGTTTGGATCATGGAGGGACAGATACGCAGTATTTT.

This clonotype appeared many times. This chain uses TRBV20-1 with TRBJ2-5, with 9 nucleotides matching TRBD1. V lost 4 bases to trimming and J lost 2 bases; unmatched junction nucleotides: 2. The germline V gene encodes CDR1 DFQATT and CDR2 SNEGSKA (reference sequence). This CDR3 is 13 amino acids long. CDR3 DNA: TGCAGTGCTACGACAGGGGGGCAAGAGACCCAGTACTTC. Its protein product is CSATTGGQETQYF.

In its sample, this clonotype was seen a few times. The chain links TRBV30 to TRBJ1-1; D call uncertain. Trimming pared 2 bases from V and 1 base from J, leaving 8 bases between. Germline V gene sequence: CDR1 GTSNPN, CDR2 SVGIG (reference sequence). This CDR3 has 13 amino acids. CDR3 loop: CAWSYGENTEAFF. The CDR3 DNA reads as TGTGCCTGGAGTTACGGGGAGAACACTGAAGCTTTCTTT. Full variable domain (outside the CDR3, taken from reference TRBV30 and TRBJ1-1): SQTIHQWPATLVQPVGSPLSLECTVEGTSNPNLYWYRQAAGRGLQLLFYSVGIGQISSEVPQNLSASRPQDRQFILSSKKLLLSDSGFYLCAWSYGENTEAFFGQGTRLTVV.

This clonotype occurred many times. The chain links TRBV6-1 to TRBJ2-1; D not certain. In germline, CDR1 is MNHNS, CDR2 SASEGT. The V end was cut by 6 bases, the J end by 2 bases, with 14 bases between. This CDR3 contains 15 residues. The CDR3 nucleotides read TGTGCCAGCAGACCCAGAAGGGAAGCCTACAATGAGCAGTTCTTC. Translating gives CASRPRREAYNEQFF.

In its sample, this clonotype was seen a few times. The chain joins TRBV28 to TRBJ1-6; tentative D call: TRBD1 (6 bases). The germline V gene encodes CDR1 MDHEN and CDR2 SYDVKM. Between the trimmed V and J ends, which lost 7 bases and 9 bases, there was a span of 19 bases. The CDR3 runs 15 residues. DNA of the CDR3: TGTGCCAGCACGATGGGGGGGCAGGGGATTTCACCCCTCCACTTT. This encodes CASTMGGQGISPLHF.

V and J are TRBV5-1 and TRBJ1-1; TRBD1 matches 7 bases. V dropped 0 bases and J dropped 1; count of bases not matched to a gene: 3. Germline CDR1 reads SGHRS; CDR2 reads YFSETQ. This CDR3 has 15 residues. This CDR3 is CASSLGTGENTEAFF. The CDR3 DNA is TGCGCCAGCAGCTTGGGGACAGGAGAGAACACTGAAGCTTTCTTT. The full variable domain, its missing parts supplied by reference TRBV5-1 and TRBJ1-1, is KAGVTQTPRYLIKTRGQQVTLSCSPISGHRSVSWYQQTPGQGLQFLFEYFSETQRNKGNFPGRFSGRQFSNSRSEMNVSTLELGDSALYLCASSLGTGENTEAFFGQGTRLTVV.

This clonotype was seen at least ten times. This rearrangement joins TRBV7-2 to TRBJ2-3; 11 nucleotides line up with TRBD1. The J segment lost 4 bases and the V segment lost 5 bases, leaving 5 bases of the junction unmatched. The CDR3 is 15 residues long. Per germline, CDR1 SGHTA and CDR2 FQGNSA. The CDR3 sequence is CASSPDRGRSDTQYF. CDR3 in DNA: TGTGCCAGCAGCCCGGACAGGGGGCGCTCAGATACGCAGTATTTT.

This clonotype was seen only a few times. The CDR3 bases are TGTGCCAGCAGTTTACCGTCTAGCGGGTTCTACGAGCAGTACTTC. As protein: CASSLPSSGFYEQYF. This rearrangement joins TRBV28 to TRBJ2-7; TRBD2 matches 8 bases. V gave up 2 bases and J gave up 3 bases; unmatched junction bases: 6. Per germline, CDR1 MDHEN and CDR2 SYDVKM. CDR3 size: 15 residues.

This clonotype has a handful of counts. V and J are TRBV4-1 and TRBJ2-7; 9 bases map to TRBD1. In germline, CDR1 is MGHRA, CDR2 YSYEKL. V lost 3 bases, J lost 2 bases, and 14 bases stayed unmatched. The CDR3 loop spans 18 amino acids. CDR3 amino acids: CASSQIGGQGSDPYEQYF. The CDR3 DNA is TGCGCCAGCAGCCAGATAGGAGGACAGGGGAGTGACCCCTACGAGCAGTACTTC.

The J gene is TRBJ1-5, the V gene TRBV28; D might be TRBD1 (6 bases). The CDR3 consists of 15 residues. CDR1 is MDHEN and CDR2 is SYDVKM in the germline V gene. Trimming removed 5 bases from V and 0 bases from J, with 11 bases in between. DNA for the CDR3: TGTGCCAGCAGTCCACAGGGTGGTAGCAATCAGCCCCAGCATTTT. It translates to CASSPQGGSNQPQHF.

J is TRBJ2-3 and V is TRBV12-3 or TRBV12-4, with D perhaps matching TRBD2 (5 bases). V lost 3 bases and J 6 bases, leaving 13 bases between the germline ends. CDR3 length: 14 amino acids. The CDR3 is CASSFGSRRDTQYF. For the CDR3, the DNA is TGTGCCAGCAGTTTCGGGTCCCGGAGGGATACGCAGTATTTT.